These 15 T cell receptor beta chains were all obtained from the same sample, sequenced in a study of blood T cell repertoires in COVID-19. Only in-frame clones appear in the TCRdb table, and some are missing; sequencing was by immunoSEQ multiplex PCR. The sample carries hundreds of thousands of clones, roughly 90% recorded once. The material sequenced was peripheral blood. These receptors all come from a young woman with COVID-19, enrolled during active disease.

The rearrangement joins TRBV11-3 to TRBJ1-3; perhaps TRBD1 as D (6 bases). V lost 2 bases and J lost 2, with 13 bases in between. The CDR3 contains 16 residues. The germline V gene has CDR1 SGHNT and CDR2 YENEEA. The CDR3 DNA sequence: TGTGCCAGCAGCTTATGGACAGTCGGCCCTGGAAACACCATATATTTT. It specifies CASSLWTVGPGNTIYF.

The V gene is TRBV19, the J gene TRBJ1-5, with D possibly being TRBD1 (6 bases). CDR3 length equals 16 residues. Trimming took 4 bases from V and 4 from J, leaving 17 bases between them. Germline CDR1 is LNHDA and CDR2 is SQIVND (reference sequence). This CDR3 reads CASSTGGGRTNQPQHF. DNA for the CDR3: TGTGCCAGTAGTACCGGGGGGGGGCGGACAAATCAGCCCCAGCATTTT.

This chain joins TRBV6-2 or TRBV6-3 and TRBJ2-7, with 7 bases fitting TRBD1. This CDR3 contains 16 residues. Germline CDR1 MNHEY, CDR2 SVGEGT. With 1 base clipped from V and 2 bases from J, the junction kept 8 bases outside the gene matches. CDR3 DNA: TGTGCCAGCAGTTACTGGGTAGGGGGCGTAACCTACGAGCAGTACTTC. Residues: CASSYWVGGVTYEQYF.

The CDR3 is CASSLEPGLYNSPLHF. The CDR3 region has the DNA TGCGCCAGCAGCTTGGAACCAGGGTTGTATAATTCACCCCTCCACTTT. The J gene is TRBJ1-6, the V gene TRBV5-1, with D perhaps matching TRBD1 (5 bases). The V gene's germline CDR1 is SGHRS and CDR2 YFSETQ. V dropped 0 bases and J dropped 4 bases, with 11 bases sitting between them. The CDR3 consists of 16 residues.

CDR3 bases: TGTGCCAGCAGTCAAAGGACAGGGGCCTACGAGCAGTACTTC. Translation gives CASSQRTGAYEQYF. The chain carries TRBV6-1 and TRBJ2-7; 9 nucleotides line up with TRBD1. CDR3 length: 14 amino acids. The V gene end was trimmed by 5 bases and the J gene end by 2 bases; junction bases not matched to a gene: 4. CDR1 MNHNS and CDR2 SASEGT come from the germline V gene.

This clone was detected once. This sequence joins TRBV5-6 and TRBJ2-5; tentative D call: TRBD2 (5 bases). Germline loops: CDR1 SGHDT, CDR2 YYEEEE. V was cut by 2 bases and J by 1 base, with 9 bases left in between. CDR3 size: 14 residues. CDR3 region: CASSFRRVQETQYF. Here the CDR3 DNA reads TGTGCCAGCAGCTTCAGGCGGGTCCAAGAGACCCAGTACTTC.

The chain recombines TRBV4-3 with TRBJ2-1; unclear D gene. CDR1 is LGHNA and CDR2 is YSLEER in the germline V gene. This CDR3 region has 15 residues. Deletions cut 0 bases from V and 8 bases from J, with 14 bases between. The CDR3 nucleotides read TGCGCCAGCAGCCAAGAACTATCTAGTGTCGATGAGCAGTTCTTC. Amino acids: CASSQELSSVDEQFF.

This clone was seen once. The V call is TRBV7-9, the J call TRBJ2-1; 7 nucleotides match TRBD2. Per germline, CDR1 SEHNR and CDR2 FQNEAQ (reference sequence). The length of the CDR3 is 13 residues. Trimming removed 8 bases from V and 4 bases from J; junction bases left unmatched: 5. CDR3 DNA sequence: TGTGCCAGCTGGGAGGGGCCGTACAATGAGCAGTTCTTC. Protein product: CASWEGPYNEQFF.

In DNA form, the CDR3 reads TGTGCCATCAGTGTACGGTCCGGAAACACCATATATTTT. It codes for CAISVRSGNTIYF. The rearrangement links TRBV10-3 to TRBJ1-3; D is unresolved. CDR1 is ENHRY, CDR2 SYGVKD, per germline. The CDR3 is 13 residues long. The ends were cut back, 4 bases at V and 4 bases at J, with 8 bases in the middle.

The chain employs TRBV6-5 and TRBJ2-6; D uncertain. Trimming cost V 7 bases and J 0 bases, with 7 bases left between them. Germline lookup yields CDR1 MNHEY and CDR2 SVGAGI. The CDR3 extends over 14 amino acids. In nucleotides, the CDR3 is TGTGCCAGCATTGGGCGCTCTGGGGCCAACGTCCTGACTTTC. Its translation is CASIGRSGANVLTF.

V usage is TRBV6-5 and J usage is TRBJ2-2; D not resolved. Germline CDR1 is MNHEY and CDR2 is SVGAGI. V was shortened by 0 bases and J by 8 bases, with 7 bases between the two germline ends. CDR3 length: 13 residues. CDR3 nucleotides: TGTGCCAGCAGTTACTCGTGGCAAGGGGAGCTGTTTTTT. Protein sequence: CASSYSWQGELFF.

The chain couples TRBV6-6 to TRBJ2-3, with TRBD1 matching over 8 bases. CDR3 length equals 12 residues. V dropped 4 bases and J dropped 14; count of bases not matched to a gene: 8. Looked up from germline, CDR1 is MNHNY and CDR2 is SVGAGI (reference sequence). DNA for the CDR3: TGTGCCAGCAGTTCGCCAGGGGGCGCGCCGTATTTT. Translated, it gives CASSSPGGAPYF.

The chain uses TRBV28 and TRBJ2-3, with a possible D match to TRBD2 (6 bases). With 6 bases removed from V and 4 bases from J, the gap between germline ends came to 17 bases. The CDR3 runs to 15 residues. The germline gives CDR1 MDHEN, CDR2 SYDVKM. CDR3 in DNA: TGTGCCAGCAGATCGGGACGCGGGGATGCAGATACGCAGTATTTT. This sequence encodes CASRSGRGDADTQYF.

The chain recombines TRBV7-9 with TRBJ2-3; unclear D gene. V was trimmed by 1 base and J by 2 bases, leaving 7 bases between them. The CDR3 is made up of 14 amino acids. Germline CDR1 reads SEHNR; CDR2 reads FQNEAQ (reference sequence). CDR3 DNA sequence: TGTGCCAGCAGCTTAGTTTTCTCCACAGATACGCAGTATTTT. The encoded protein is CASSLVFSTDTQYF.

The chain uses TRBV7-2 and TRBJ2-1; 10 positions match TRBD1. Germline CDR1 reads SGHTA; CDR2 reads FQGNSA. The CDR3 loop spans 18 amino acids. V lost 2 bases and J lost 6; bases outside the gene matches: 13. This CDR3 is CASSLTGLRDRGRNEQFF. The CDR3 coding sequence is TGTGCCAGCAGCTTAACGGGCTTGAGGGACAGGGGTCGCAATGAGCAGTTCTTC.